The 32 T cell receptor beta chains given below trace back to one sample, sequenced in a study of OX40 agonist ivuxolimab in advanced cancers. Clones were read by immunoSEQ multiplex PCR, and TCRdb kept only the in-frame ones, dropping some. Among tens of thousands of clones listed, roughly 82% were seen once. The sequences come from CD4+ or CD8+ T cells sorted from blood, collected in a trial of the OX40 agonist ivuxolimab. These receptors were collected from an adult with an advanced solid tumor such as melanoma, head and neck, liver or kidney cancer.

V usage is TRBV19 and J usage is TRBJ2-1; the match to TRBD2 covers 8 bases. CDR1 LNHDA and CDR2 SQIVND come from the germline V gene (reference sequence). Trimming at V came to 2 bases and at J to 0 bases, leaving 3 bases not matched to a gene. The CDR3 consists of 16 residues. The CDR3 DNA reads TGTGCCAGTAGTATAAGGGCGGGGGGCTCCTACAATGAGCAGTTCTTC. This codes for CASSIRAGGSYNEQFF.

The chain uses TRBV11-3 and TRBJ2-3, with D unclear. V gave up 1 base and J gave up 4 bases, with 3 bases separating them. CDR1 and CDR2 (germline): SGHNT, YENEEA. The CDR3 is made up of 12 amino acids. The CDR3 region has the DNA TGTGCCAGCAGCTTAGGGTCAGATACGCAGTATTTT. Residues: CASSLGSDTQYF.

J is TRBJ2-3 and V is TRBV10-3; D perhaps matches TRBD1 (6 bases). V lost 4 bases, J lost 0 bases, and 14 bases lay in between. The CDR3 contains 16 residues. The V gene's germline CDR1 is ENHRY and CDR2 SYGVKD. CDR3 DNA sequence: TGTGCCATCAGTGGGGGACACCCAGAGAGCACAGATACGCAGTATTTT. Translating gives CAISGGHPESTDTQYF.

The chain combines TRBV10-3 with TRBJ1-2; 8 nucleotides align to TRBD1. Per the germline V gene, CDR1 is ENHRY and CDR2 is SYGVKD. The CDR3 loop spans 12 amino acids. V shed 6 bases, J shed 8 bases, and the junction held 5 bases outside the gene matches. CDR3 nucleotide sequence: TGTGCCATCAGCCTGGACAGGGAGGGCTACACCTTC. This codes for CAISLDREGYTF.

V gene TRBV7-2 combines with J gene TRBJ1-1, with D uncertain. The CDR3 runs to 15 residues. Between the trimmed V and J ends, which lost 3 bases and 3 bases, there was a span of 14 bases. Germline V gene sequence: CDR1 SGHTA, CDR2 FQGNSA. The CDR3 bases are TGTGCCAGCAGCTTTCTAGGGCTTGGGCACACTGAAGCTTTCTTT. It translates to CASSFLGLGHTEAFF.

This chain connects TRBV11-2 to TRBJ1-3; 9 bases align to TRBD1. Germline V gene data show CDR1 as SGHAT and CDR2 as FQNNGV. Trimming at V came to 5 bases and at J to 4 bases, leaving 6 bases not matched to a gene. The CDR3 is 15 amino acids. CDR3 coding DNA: TGTGCCAGCAGCGAACGAACAGGGGGCGGAAACACCATATATTTT. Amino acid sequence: CASSERTGGGNTIYF.

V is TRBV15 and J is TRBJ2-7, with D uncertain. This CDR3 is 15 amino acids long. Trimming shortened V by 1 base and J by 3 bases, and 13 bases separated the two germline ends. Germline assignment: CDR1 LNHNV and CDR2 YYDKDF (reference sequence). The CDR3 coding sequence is TGTGCCACCAGCAGAGTAGCAGGTTACCTCTACGAGCAGTACTTC. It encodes CATSRVAGYLYEQYF.

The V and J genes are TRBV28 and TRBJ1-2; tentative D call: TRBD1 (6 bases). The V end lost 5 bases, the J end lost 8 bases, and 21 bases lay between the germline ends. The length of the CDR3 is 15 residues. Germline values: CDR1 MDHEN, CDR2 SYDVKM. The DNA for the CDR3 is TGTGCCAGCAGTATAGTCTCTTCCCAGGGGAAGGGCTACACCTTC. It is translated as CASSIVSSQGKGYTF.

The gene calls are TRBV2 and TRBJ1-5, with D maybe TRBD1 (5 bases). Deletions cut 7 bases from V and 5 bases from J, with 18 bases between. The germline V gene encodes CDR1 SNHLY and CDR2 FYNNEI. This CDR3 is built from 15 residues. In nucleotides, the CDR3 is TGTGCCAGCACAGGCCCCCGGGGGGGACATCAGCCCCAGCATTTT. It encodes CASTGPRGGHQPQHF.

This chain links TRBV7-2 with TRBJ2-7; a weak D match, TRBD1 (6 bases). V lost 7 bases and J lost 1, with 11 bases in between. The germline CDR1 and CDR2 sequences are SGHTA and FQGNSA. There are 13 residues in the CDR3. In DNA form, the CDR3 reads TGTGCCAGCAACAAACAGGGATCCTACGAGCAGTACTTC. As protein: CASNKQGSYEQYF.

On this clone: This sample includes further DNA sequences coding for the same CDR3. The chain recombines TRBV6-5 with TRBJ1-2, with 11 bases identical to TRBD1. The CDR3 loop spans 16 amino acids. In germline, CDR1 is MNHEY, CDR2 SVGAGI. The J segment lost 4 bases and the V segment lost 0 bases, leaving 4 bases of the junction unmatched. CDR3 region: CASSYSRTGGSYGYTF. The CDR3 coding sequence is TGTGCCAGCAGTTACTCTAGGACAGGGGGCTCCTATGGCTACACCTTC.

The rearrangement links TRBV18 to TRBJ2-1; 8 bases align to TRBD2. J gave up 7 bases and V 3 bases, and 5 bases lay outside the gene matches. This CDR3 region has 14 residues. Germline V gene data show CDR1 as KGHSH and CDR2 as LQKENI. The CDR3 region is CASSPPGGRNEQFF. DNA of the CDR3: TGTGCCAGCTCACCTCCGGGGGGGCGGAATGAGCAGTTCTTC.

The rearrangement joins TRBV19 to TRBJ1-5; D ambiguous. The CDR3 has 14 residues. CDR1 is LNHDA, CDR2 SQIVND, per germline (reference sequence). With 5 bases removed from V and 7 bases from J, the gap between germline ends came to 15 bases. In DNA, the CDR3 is TGTGCCAGTAGTTCGACGGGAGGCGGCCAGCCCCAGCATTTT. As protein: CASSSTGGGQPQHF.

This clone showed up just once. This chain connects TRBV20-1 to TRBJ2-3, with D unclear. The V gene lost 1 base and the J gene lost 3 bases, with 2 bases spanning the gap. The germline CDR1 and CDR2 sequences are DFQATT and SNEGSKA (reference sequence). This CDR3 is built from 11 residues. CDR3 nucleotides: TGCAGTGCTAGAGCTACAGATACGCAGTATTTT. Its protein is CSARATDTQYF.

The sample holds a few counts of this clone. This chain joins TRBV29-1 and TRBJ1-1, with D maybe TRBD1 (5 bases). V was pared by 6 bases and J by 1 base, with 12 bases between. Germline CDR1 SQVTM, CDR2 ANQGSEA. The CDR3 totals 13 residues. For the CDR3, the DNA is TGCAGCGTAAGGGACTCCCGGAACACTGAAGCTTTCTTT. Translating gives CSVRDSRNTEAFF.

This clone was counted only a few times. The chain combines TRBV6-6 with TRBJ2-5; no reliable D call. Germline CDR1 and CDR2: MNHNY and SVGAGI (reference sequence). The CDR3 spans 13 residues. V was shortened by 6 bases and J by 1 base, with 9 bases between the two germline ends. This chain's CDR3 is CASSQALQETQYF. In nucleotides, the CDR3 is TGTGCCAGCAGCCAAGCCCTCCAAGAGACCCAGTACTTC.

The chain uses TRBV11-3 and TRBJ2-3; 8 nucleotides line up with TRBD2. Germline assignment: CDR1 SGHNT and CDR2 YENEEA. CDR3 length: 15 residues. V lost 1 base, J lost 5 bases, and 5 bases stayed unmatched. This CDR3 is CASSLGHGTRDTQYF. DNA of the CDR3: TGTGCCAGCAGCTTAGGACACGGGACTAGAGATACGCAGTATTTT.

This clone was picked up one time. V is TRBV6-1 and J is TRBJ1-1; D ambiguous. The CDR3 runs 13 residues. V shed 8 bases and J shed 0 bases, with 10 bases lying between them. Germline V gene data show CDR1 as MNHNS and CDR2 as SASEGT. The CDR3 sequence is CASGSPLNTEAFF. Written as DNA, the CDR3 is TGTGCCAGCGGATCCCCATTGAACACTGAAGCTTTCTTT.

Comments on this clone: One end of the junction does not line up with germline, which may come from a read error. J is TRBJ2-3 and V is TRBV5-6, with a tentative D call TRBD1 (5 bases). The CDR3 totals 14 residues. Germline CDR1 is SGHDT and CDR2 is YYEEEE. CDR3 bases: TGTGCCAGCAGTTTGGACACCCTCACAGATACGCAGTATTTT. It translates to CASSLDTLTDTQYF.

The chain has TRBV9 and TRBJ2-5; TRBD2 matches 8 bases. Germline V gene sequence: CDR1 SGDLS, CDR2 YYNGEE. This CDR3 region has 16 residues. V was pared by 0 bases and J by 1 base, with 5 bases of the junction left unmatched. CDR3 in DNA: TGTGCCAGCAGCGTAGCCGTCGGGGGGGGCCAAGAGACCCAGTACTTC. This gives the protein CASSVAVGGGQETQYF.

In DNA, the CDR3 is TGTGCCTGGAGTCGAGGGCAAGGAGTTGAAGCTTTCTTT. This sequence encodes CAWSRGQGVEAFF. This rearrangement joins TRBV30 to TRBJ1-1; no definite D call. The CDR3 loop spans 13 amino acids. From germline, CDR1 is GTSNPN and CDR2 SVGIG (reference sequence). The V and J ends lost 2 bases and 7 bases respectively, with 14 bases between them.

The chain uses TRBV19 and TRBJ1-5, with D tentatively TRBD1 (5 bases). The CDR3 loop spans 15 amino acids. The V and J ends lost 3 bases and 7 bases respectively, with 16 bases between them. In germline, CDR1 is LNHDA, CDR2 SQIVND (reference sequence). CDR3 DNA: TGTGCCAGTAGTATGGTTGGGGGAGCGGGCCAGCCCCAGCATTTT. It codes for CASSMVGGAGQPQHF.

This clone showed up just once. Here the CDR3 DNA reads TGTGCCAGCAGTGAAAGTTCCCAGTTTAGCACAGATACGCAGTATTTT. Translation gives CASSESSQFSTDTQYF. The rearrangement uses TRBV25-1 and TRBJ2-3; D unclear. This CDR3 has 16 amino acids. V lost 2 bases and J lost 0, with 12 bases in between. Germline loops: CDR1 MGHDK, CDR2 SYGVNS.

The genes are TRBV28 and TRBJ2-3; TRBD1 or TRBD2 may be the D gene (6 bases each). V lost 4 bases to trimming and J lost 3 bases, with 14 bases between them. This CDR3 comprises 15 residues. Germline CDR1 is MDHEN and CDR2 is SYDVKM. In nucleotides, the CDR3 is TGTGCCAGCAGTTCGGGGGCGGATATTACAGATACGCAGTATTTT. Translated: CASSSGADITDTQYF.

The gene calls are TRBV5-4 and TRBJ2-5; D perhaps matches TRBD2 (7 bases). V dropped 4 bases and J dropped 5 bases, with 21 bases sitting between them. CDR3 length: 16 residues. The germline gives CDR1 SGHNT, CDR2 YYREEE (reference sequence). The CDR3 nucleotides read TGTGCCAGCAGCCCCCCCCGGGGGGCCCAGGGGGAGACCCAGTACTTC. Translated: CASSPPRGAQGETQYF. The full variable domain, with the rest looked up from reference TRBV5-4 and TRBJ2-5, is ETGVTQSPTHLIKTRGQQVTLRCSSQSGHNTVSWYQQALGQGPQFIFQYYREEENGRGNFPPRFSGLQFPNYSSELNVNALELDDSALYLCASSPPRGAQGETQYFGPGTRLLVL.

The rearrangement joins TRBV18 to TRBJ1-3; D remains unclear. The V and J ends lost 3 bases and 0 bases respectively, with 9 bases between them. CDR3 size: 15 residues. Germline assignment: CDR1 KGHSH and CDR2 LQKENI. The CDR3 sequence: CASSPNTDSGNTIYF. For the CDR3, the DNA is TGTGCCAGCTCACCTAACACTGACTCTGGAAACACCATATATTTT.

The DNA for the CDR3 is TGCGCCAGCAGCGAGGACCGAAACTATGGCTACACCTTC. As protein: CASSEDRNYGYTF. This chain connects TRBV5-1 to TRBJ1-2; D not certain. From germline, CDR1 is SGHRS and CDR2 YFSETQ. Trimming stripped 4 bases from V and 2 bases from J, with 9 bases between. The CDR3 length is 13 residues.

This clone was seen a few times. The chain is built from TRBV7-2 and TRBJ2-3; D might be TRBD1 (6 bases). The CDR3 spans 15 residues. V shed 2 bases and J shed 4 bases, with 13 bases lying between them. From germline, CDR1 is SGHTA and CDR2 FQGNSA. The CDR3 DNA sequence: TGTGCCAGCAGCTTAAAAGGACAGTCCCCAGATACGCAGTATTTT. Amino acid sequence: CASSLKGQSPDTQYF.

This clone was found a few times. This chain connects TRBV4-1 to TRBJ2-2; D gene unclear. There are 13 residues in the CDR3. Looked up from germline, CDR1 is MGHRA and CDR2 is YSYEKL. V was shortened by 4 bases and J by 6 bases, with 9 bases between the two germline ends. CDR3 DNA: TGCGCCAGCAGCCTTTTAAGCTCCGGGGAGCTGTTTTTT. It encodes CASSLLSSGELFF.

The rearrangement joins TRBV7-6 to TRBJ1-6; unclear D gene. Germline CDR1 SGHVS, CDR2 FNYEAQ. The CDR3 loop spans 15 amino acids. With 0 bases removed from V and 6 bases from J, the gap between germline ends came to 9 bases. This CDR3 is CASSLAQAVNSPLHF. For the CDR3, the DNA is TGTGCCAGCAGCTTAGCCCAGGCCGTTAATTCACCCCTCCACTTT.

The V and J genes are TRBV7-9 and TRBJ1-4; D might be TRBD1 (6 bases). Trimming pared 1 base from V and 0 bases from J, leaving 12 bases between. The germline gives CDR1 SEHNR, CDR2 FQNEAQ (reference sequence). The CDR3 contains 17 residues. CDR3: CASSLGGGGATNEKLFF. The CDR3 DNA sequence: TGTGCCAGCAGCTTAGGCGGAGGGGGAGCAACTAATGAAAAACTGTTTTTT.

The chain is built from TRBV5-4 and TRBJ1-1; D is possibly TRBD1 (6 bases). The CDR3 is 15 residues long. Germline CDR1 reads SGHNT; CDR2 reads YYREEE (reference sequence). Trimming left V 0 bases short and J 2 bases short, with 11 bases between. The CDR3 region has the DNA TGTGCCAGCAGCTTGGGTCCGGGGGCAAACACTGAAGCTTTCTTT. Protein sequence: CASSLGPGANTEAFF.